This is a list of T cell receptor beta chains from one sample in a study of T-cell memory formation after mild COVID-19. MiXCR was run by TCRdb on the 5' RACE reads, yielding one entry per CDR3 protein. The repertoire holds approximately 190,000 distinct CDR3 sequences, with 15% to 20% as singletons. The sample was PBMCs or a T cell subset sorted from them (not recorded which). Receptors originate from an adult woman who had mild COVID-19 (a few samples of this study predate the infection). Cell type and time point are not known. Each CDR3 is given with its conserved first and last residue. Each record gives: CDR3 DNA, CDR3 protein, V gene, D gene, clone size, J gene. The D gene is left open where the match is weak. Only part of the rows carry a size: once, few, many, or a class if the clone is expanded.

TGTGCCAGCAGCGTAGAAGGGGTGGGCGAGCAGTACTTC | CASSVEGVGEQYF | TRBV9 | - | few | TRBJ2-7
TGTGCCAGCAGTGAATTAGGGACCAACTATGGCTACACCTTC | CASSELGTNYGYTF | TRBV2 | - | many | TRBJ1-2
TGTGCCAGCAGCGTAGGAACCGGGCCCAAAAACATTCAGTACTTC | CASSVGTGPKNIQYF | TRBV9 | - | few | TRBJ2-4
TGTGCCAGCAGCTTCTACTCCGGGACAGGTGAAGCTTTCTTT | CASSFYSGTGEAFF | TRBV7-2 | TRBD1 | - | TRBJ1-1
TGTGCCAGCAGCTTAGCTTCTCCGCCCTACGAGCAGTACTTC | CASSLASPPYEQYF | TRBV7-2 | - | - | TRBJ2-7
TGCGCCAGCAGCTTGTTAGCGGGGGGCTACAATGAGCAGTTCTTC | CASSLLAGGYNEQFF | TRBV5-1 | TRBD2 | many | TRBJ2-1
TGTGCCAGCAGCGTAGAGGTTTACAATGAGCAGTTCTTC | CASSVEVYNEQFF | TRBV9 | - | few | TRBJ2-1
TGTGCCAGCAGCGCCGGGACAGGCCTCTCTGGGGCCAACGTCCTGACTTTC | CASSAGTGLSGANVLTF | TRBV7-2 | TRBD1 | many | TRBJ2-6
TGTGCCAGCAGCATACCACAGGGGGACGAGCAGTACTTC | CASSIPQGDEQYF | TRBV7-9 | TRBD1 | - | TRBJ2-7
TGTGCCACCAGTGATTCAGACAGGGGTCCTCGTGGGACCCAGTACTTC | CATSDSDRGPRGTQYF | TRBV24-1 | TRBD1 | - | TRBJ2-5
TGTGCCAGCAGTTACTCGTATAACCCGGGTCAAGAGACCCAGTACTTC | CASSYSYNPGQETQYF | TRBV6-5 | - | few | TRBJ2-5
TGTGCCAGCAGTTTATCCACGCGCACAGATACGCAGTATTTT | CASSLSTRTDTQYF | TRBV27 | - | few | TRBJ2-3
TGTGCCAGCAGAGAGGCCGGGACGGCGGAGACCCAGTACTTC | CASREAGTAETQYF | TRBV6-5 | - | few | TRBJ2-5
TGTGCCAGCAGTCGGGGGGTTCCTGAAGCTTTCTTT | CASSRGVPEAFF | TRBV6-6 | - | - | TRBJ1-1
TGCGCCAGCAGCCCGGAAAGGGGAATGGCTGAAGCTTTCTTT | CASSPERGMAEAFF | TRBV5-1 | - | - | TRBJ1-1
TGTGCCAGCAGTCCCCGGGACCCTCAGGGAGAAGCCCAGCATTTT | CASSPRDPQGEAQHF | TRBV12-3/TRBV12-4 | - | - | TRBJ1-5
TGTGCCAGCTCACCGCCGACTCCCCCGGGGGAGACCCAGTACTTC | CASSPPTPPGETQYF | TRBV18 | - | few | TRBJ2-5
TGTGCTAGCGGGGGGGTTTTGGATACGCAGTATTTT | CASGGVLDTQYF | TRBV25-1 | TRBD2 | many | TRBJ2-3
TGTGCCAGCAGTTCAGCCGGGACTGCCAGCGAGACCCAGTACTTC | CASSSAGTASETQYF | TRBV12-3/TRBV12-4 | - | few | TRBJ2-5
TGTGCCAGTGGACCGGGGGAGACCCAGTACTTC | CASGPGETQYF | TRBV7-9 | - | few | TRBJ2-5
TGTGCCAGCACAACAAGCTATGGCTACACCTTC | CASTTSYGYTF | TRBV6-2/TRBV6-3 | - | few | TRBJ1-2
TGTGCCAGCAGCTCCGGCGGCAGGGCGGTGGATACGCAGTATTTT | CASSSGGRAVDTQYF | TRBV7-9 | - | - | TRBJ2-3
TGCGCCAGCAGCTTGGACGGACAGGGGAACACAGATACGCAGTATTTT | CASSLDGQGNTDTQYF | TRBV5-1 | TRBD1 | few | TRBJ2-3
TGCAGCGTCGCTGCGATGGCTAGCGGGTTTAATGAGCAGTTCTTC | CSVAAMASGFNEQFF | TRBV29-1 | TRBD2 | - | TRBJ2-1
TGCAGCGTCCCCGGGACAGACCCTGAAGCTTTCTTT | CSVPGTDPEAFF | TRBV29-1 | TRBD1 | few | TRBJ1-1
TGTGCCAGCAGCTTAGTCGGGAATGAGCAGTTCTTC | CASSLVGNEQFF | TRBV7-2 | - | many | TRBJ2-1
TGTGCCAGCAGCCTGAGCTACGCCGGGGAGCTGTTTTTT | CASSLSYAGELFF | TRBV5-6 | - | - | TRBJ2-2
TGCAGTGCTACCCCCGGGGACAGGTTCAACTACAATGAGCAGTTCTTC | CSATPGDRFNYNEQFF | TRBV20-1 | TRBD1 | - | TRBJ2-1
TGTGCCAGCAGCCAAGAGGGTTCAGGGGGTGGTGAAGCTTTCTTT | CASSQEGSGGGEAFF | TRBV4-2 | TRBD1 | - | TRBJ1-1
TGTGCCAGCAGTTTAGGGGGGGGACTAGCGACCAGCTCCTACGAGCAGTACTTC | CASSLGGGLATSSYEQYF | TRBV12-3/TRBV12-4 | TRBD2 | - | TRBJ2-7
TGCAGTGCCCAGATAGATACGCAGTATTTT | CSAQIDTQYF | TRBV20-1 | - | - | TRBJ2-3
TGTGCCAGTAGTACCCGCGGAAGGTACCAAGAGACCCAGTACTTC | CASSTRGRYQETQYF | TRBV19 | - | - | TRBJ2-5
TGTGCCTCCAGGGAGACGGCCAACTATGGCTACACCTTC | CASRETANYGYTF | TRBV10-3 | - | - | TRBJ1-2
TGTGCCAGCAGCTCCACGGGAGGGTCGGGCACAGATACGCAGTATTTT | CASSSTGGSGTDTQYF | TRBV7-3 | TRBD2 | - | TRBJ2-3
TGTGCCAGCAGTTTAGACGGGGCCTCTGAGCAGTTCTTC | CASSLDGASEQFF | TRBV12-3/TRBV12-4 | - | few | TRBJ2-1
TGTGCCAGCAGTCCGCTCTATGGCTACACCTTC | CASSPLYGYTF | TRBV12-3/TRBV12-4 | - | few | TRBJ1-2
TGTGCCAGCAGCATCAGCGGGGGGGCCTACGAGCAGTACTTC | CASSISGGAYEQYF | TRBV7-2 | TRBD2 | - | TRBJ2-7
TGTGCCAGCAGGGATCTGGGGTCTGGGACGGCCGCTGAGCAGTTCTTC | CASRDLGSGTAAEQFF | TRBV25-1 | - | few | TRBJ2-1
TGCGCCAGCAGCGTAGGACAGCCCCAAGAGACCCAGTACTTC | CASSVGQPQETQYF | TRBV5-1 | - | - | TRBJ2-5
TGTGCCAGCGGACAGGGGCGCACAGATACGCAGTATTTT | CASGQGRTDTQYF | TRBV6-1 | TRBD1 | - | TRBJ2-3
TGTGCCAGCAGTTACAAGTCAAAAAGCACAGATACGCAGTATTTT | CASSYKSKSTDTQYF | TRBV6-2/TRBV6-3 | - | - | TRBJ2-3
TGTGCCAGCAGGACCGGACCTACGGGAACTGAAGCTTTCTTT | CASRTGPTGTEAFF | TRBV12-3/TRBV12-4 | - | few | TRBJ1-1
TGTGCCATCAGTGAGTCGACAGGGGGCAATGAGCAGTTCTTC | CAISESTGGNEQFF | TRBV10-3 | TRBD1 | - | TRBJ2-1
TGTGCCAGCAGCGGTACGGGACGAAGCTCCTACGAGCAGTACTTC | CASSGTGRSSYEQYF | TRBV9 | - | - | TRBJ2-7
TGTGCCAGCAGCTTTCAGGGGGGTTGGGAGACCCAGTACTTC | CASSFQGGWETQYF | TRBV7-2 | - | - | TRBJ2-5
TGCAGCGTTCTCGGGGAGGCGCGGGATCAGCCCCAGCATTTT | CSVLGEARDQPQHF | TRBV29-1 | - | - | TRBJ1-5
TGCAGTGCTAGAGATCTAGGGGGTGTTCAGCCCCAGCATTTT | CSARDLGGVQPQHF | TRBV20-1 | - | - | TRBJ1-5
TGCGCCAGCAGCTCCGGGGACGGACACTACGAGCAGTACTTC | CASSSGDGHYEQYF | TRBV5-1 | - | many | TRBJ2-7
TGTGCCAGCAGCCAACAGGGGTACACTGAAGCTTTCTTT | CASSQQGYTEAFF | TRBV12-3/TRBV12-4 | TRBD1 | many | TRBJ1-1